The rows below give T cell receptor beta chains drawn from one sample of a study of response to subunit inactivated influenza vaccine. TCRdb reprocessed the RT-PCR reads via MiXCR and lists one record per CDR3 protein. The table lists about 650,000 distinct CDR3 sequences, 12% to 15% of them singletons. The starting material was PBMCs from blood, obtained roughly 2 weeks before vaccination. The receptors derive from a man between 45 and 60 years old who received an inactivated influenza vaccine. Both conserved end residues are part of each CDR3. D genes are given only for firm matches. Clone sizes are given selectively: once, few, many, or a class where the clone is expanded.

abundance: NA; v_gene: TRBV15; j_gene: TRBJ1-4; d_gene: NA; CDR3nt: TGTGCCACCAGCAGAGAGGGTCGCGGGGAAAAACTGTTTTTT; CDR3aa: CATSREGRGEKLFF
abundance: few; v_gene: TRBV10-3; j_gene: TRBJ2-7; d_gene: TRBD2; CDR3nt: TGTGCCATCAGGGCCGCTAGCGGGGGGATACACGAGCAGTACTTC; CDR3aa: CAIRAASGGIHEQYF
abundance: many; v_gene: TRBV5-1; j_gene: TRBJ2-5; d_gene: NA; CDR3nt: TGCGCCAGCAGCTTGGCTCAACAAGAGACCCAGTACTTC; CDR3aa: CASSLAQQETQYF
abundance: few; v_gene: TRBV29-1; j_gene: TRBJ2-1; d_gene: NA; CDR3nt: TGCAGCACCCTCAAGGGTGAGCAGTTCTTC; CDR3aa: CSTLKGEQFF
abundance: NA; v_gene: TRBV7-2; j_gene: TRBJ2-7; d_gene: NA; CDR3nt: TGTGCCAGCAGCACAGGGCGAGACGAGCAGTACTTC; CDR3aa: CASSTGRDEQYF
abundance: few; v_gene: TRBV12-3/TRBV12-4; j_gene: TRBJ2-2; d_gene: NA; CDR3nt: TGTGCCAGCAGTAAGGGTCTTAACACCGGGGAGCTGTTTTTT; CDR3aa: CASSKGLNTGELFF
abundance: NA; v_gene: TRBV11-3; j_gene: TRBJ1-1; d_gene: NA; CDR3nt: TGTGCCAGCAGCGCGGGAGGGGTAGGGACTGAAGCTTTCTTT; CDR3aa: CASSAGGVGTEAFF
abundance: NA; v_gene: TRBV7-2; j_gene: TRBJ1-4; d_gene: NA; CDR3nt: TGTGCCAGCAGCGTCCAGGGGAGTCATAATGAAAAACTGTTTTTT; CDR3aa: CASSVQGSHNEKLFF
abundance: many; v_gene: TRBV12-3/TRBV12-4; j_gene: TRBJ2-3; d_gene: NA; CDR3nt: TGTGCCAGCAGTTTAGCTGGGCAGGTGACGCAGTATTTT; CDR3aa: CASSLAGQVTQYF
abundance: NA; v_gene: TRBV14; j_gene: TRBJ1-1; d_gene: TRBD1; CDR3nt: TGTGCCAGCAGCCAAGATCGGGACAGCCCCGCAGAAGCTTTCTTT; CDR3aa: CASSQDRDSPAEAFF
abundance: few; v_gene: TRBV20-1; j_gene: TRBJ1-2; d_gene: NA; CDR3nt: TGCAGTGCCGTGGACGCCGGTGGCTACACCTTC; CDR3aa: CSAVDAGGYTF
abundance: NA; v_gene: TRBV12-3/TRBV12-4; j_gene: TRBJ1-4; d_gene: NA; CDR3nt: TGTGCCAGCAGTTTATCGGGCTTAGTTCGTGAAAAACTGTTTTTT; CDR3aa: CASSLSGLVREKLFF
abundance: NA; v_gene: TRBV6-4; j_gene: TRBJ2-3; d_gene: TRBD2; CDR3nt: TGTGCCAGCAGTGTAGGTAGCGGGAGAAGAGATACGCAGTATTTT; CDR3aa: CASSVGSGRRDTQYF
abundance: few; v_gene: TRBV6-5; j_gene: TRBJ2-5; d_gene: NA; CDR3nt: TGTGCCAGCAGTTACCGAGCGCGCCACACGGAGACCCAGTACTTC; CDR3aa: CASSYRARHTETQYF
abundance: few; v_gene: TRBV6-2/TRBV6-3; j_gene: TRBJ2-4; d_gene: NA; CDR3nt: TGTGCCAGCAACCCCCTTGGGGGATTAGCCAAAAACATTCAGTACTTC; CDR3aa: CASNPLGGLAKNIQYF
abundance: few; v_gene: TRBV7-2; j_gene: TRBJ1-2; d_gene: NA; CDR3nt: TGTGCCAGCAGCTTAGAAGGGGCGCCTGGCTACACCTTC; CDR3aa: CASSLEGAPGYTF
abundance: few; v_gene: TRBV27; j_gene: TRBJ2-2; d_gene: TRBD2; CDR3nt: TGTGCCAGCAGTCCAAGCTGGGTGGCAGCGGGAAACACCGGGGAGCTGTTTTTT; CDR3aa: CASSPSWVAAGNTGELFF
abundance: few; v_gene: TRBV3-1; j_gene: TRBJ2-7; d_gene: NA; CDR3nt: TGTGCCAGCAACCCTTCCGTCTTTTTCCGGGAGTGGGGCCACGAGCAGTACTTC; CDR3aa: CASNPSVFFREWGHEQYF
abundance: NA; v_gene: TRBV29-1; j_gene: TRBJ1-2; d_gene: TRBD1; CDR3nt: TGCAGCGCCTACCCGGACAGGGATGGCTACACCTTC; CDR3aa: CSAYPDRDGYTF
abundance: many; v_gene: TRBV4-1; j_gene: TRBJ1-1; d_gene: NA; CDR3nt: TGCGCCAGCAGAGTTACGGGACACCTGACTGAAGCTTTCTTT; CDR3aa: CASRVTGHLTEAFF
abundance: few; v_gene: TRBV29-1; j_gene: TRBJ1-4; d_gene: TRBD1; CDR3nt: TGCAGCGTTGGCCCGGACAGGGTTGGTGAAAAACTGTTTTTT; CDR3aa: CSVGPDRVGEKLFF
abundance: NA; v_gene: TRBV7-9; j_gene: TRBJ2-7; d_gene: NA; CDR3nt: TGTGCCAGCAGCTCCAGGCGGGACTTATCCTACGAGCAGTACTTC; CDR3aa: CASSSRRDLSYEQYF
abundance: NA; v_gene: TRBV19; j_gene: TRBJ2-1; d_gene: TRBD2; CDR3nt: TGTGCCAGTAGTATCGGAGCGGGAGCGGGTTACAATGAGCAGTTCTTC; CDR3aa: CASSIGAGAGYNEQFF
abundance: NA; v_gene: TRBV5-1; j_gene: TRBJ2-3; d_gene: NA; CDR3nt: TGCGCCAGCTGCGAAGGTTTGGTCAGCACAGATACGCAGTATTTT; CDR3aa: CASCEGLVSTDTQYF
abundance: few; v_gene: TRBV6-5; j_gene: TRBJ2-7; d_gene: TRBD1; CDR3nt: TGTGCCAGCAGTCCCGGGACAGGCCGGCAGTACTTC; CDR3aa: CASSPGTGRQYF
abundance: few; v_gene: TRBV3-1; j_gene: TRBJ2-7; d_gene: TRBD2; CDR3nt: TGTGCCAGCAGCCCCAGGGAGGGCCGAGACGAGCAGTACTTC; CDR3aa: CASSPREGRDEQYF
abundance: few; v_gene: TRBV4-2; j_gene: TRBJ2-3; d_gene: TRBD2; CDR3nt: TGTGCCAGCAGCCAGATCGGCGGGAGGGCCCCAGATACGCAGTATTTT; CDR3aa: CASSQIGGRAPDTQYF
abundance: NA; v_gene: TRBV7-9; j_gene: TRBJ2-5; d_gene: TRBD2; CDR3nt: TGTGCCTGCAGTTCCCATGGGAGAGGACTAGCGCCTTGGGAAGAGACCCAGTACTTC; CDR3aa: CACSSHGRGLAPWEETQYF
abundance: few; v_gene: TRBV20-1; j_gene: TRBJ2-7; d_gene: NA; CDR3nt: TGCAGTGCGCCACACCTAACCCCCTACGAGCAGTACTTC; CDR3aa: CSAPHLTPYEQYF
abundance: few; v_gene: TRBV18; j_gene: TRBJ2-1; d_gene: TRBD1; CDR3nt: TGTGCCAGCTCACCCGGGACAGGGTGGAATGAGCAGTTCTTC; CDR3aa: CASSPGTGWNEQFF
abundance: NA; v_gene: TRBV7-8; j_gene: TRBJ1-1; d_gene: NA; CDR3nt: TGTGCCAGCAGCTTAGATAGACCCCGAATTTTCTTGACTCGACAGGCAGCTTTCTTT; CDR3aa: CASSLDRPRIFLTRQAAFF
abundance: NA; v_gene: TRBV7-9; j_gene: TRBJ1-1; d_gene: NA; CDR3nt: TGTGCCAGCAGCTCGAGTTGGGACAAGAACACTGAAGCTTTCTTT; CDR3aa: CASSSSWDKNTEAFF
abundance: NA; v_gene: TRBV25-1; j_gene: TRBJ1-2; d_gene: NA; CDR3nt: TGTGCCAGCAGTGCCCAGGGTGGCTATGGCTACACCTTC; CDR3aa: CASSAQGGYGYTF
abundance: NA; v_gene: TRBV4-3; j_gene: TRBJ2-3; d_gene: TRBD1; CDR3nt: TGCGCCAGCAGCCAAGAGGGTCTCCCCCCGGGACAGGGGTATGAAGATACGCAGTATTTT; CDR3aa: CASSQEGLPPGQGYEDTQYF
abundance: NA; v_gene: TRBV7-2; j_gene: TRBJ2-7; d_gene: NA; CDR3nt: TGTGCCAGCAGCTTAGCTCTCTCGGGGGTTGCCTACGAGCAGTACTTC; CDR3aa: CASSLALSGVAYEQYF
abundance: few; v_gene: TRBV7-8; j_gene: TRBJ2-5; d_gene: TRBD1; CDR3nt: TGTGCCAGCAGCTTATTTGGCAGGGGGTTCCAAGAGACCCAGTACTTC; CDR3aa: CASSLFGRGFQETQYF
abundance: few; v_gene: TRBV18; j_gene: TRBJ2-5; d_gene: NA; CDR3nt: TGTGCCAGCTCACCACCCGTGGGCCAAGAGACCCAGTACTTC; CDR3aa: CASSPPVGQETQYF
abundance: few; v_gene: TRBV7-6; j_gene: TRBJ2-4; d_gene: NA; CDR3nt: TGTGCCAGCAGCCCCGGACTTGGGGGGTCTTGGGCCAAAAACATTCAGTACTTC; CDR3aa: CASSPGLGGSWAKNIQYF
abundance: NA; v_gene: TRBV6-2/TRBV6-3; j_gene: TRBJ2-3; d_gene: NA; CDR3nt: TGTGCCAGCAGTTACTCGAGACTTGGGACTTACCTCGGGAGCACAGATACGCAGTATTTT; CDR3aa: CASSYSRLGTYLGSTDTQYF
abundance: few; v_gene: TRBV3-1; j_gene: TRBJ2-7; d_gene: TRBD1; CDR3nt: TGTGCCAGCAGCCAACCCGGGACAGGGATGGGTGAGCAGTACTTC; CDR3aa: CASSQPGTGMGEQYF
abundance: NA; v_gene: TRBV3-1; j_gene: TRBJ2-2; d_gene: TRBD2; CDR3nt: TGTGCCAGCAACCAGCGGGAGATTCGGACCGGGGAGCTGTTTTTT; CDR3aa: CASNQREIRTGELFF
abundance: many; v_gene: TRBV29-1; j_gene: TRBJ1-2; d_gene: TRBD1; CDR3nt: TGCAGCGTTGGGGACAGCCTTCCTGGCTACACCTTC; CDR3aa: CSVGDSLPGYTF
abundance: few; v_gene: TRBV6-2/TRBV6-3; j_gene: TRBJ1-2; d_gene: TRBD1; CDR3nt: TGTGCCAGCAGTCGGACAAGGGGGGACAGTGTCCATGGCTACACCTTC; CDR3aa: CASSRTRGDSVHGYTF
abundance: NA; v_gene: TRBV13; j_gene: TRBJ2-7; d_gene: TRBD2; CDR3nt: TGTGCCAGCGGATTAGCGGGAGAAGGGCAGTACTTC; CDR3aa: CASGLAGEGQYF
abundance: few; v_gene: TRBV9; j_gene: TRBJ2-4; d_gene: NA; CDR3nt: TGTGCCAGCAGCCCAGACGGGTTAGGGGGGAACATTCAGTACTTC; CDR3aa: CASSPDGLGGNIQYF
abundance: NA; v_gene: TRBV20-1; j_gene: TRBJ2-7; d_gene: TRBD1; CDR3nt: TGCAGTGCGCCCGGCGCCAGGGGGTACGAGCAGTACTTC; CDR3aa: CSAPGARGYEQYF
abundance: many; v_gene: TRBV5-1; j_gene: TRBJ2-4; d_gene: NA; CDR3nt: TGCGCCAGCAGCTCCGGACAGTCGAACAACATTCAGTACTTC; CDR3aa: CASSSGQSNNIQYF
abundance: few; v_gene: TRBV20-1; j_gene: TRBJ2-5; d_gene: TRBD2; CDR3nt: TGCAGTGCTAGCGGGGGGACGGAGACCCAGTACTTC; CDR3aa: CSASGGTETQYF
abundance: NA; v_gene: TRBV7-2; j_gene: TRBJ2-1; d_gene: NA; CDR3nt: TGTGCCAGCAGCGTGGGACTCCATTACAATGAGCAGTTCTTC; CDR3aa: CASSVGLHYNEQFF
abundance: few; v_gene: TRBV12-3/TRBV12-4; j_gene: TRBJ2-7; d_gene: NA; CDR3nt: TGTGCCAGCAGTTTAAGCTTCGCGTACGAGCAGTACTTC; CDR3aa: CASSLSFAYEQYF
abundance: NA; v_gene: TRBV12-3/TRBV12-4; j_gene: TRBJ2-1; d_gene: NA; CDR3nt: TGTGCCAGCAGTTCTTCCGGGACTCTGCAGTTCTTC; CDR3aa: CASSSSGTLQFF
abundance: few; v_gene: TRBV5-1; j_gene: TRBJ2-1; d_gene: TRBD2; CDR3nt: TGCGCCAGCAGCCTAGTAGCGGGGAGTTTAAATGAGCAGTTCTTC; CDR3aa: CASSLVAGSLNEQFF
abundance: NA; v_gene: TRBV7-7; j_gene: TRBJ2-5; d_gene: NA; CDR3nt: TGTGCTAGCAGCTTAGTGGGGTCGACGGGAGAGACCCAGTACTTC; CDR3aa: CASSLVGSTGETQYF
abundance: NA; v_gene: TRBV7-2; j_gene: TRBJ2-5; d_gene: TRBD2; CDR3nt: TGTGCCAGCAGCTTAGATACTGGAGCGGGAGGTCCTGTATACTTC; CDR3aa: CASSLDTGAGGPVYF
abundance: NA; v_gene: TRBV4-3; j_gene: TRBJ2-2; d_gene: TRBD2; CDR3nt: TGCGCCAGCAGCCAAGATATAGGCCTAGCGGGAGGGGGCACCGGGGAGCTGTTTTTT; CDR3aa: CASSQDIGLAGGGTGELFF
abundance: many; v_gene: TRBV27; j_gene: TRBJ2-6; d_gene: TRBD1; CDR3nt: TGTGCCAGCAGTCCGGAGACAGGGGCCCTAGGAGGGGCCAACGTCCTGACTTTC; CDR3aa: CASSPETGALGGANVLTF
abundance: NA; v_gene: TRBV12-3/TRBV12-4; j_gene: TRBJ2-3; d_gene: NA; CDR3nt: TGTGCCAGCAGTAGCAGGGGAAAGGCAGATACGCAGTATTTT; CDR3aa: CASSSRGKADTQYF
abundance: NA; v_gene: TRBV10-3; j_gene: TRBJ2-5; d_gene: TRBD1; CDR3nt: TGTGCCATCAGTGGGGACAGGGCCCACGTCCCCCAGTACTTC; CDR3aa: CAISGDRAHVPQYF
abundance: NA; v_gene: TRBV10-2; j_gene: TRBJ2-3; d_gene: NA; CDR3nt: TGCGCCAGCAGTGTATCCGGTTTTTTCACAGATACGCAGTATTTT; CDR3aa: CASSVSGFFTDTQYF